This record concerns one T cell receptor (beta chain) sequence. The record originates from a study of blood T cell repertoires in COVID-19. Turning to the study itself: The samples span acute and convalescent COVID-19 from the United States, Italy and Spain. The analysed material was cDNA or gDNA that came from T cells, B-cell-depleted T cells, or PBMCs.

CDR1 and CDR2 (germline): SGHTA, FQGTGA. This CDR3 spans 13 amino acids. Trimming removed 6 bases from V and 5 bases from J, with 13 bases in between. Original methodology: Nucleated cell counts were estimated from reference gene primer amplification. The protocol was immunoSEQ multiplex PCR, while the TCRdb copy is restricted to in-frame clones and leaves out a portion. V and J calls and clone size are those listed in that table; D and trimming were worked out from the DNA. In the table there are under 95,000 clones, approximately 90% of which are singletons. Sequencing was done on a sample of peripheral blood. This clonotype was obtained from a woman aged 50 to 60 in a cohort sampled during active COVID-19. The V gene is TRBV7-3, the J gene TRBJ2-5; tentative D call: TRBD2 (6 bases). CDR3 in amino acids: CASSRQEGETQYF. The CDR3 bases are TGTGCCAGCAGTCGGCAGGAGGGGGAGACCCAGTACTTC.